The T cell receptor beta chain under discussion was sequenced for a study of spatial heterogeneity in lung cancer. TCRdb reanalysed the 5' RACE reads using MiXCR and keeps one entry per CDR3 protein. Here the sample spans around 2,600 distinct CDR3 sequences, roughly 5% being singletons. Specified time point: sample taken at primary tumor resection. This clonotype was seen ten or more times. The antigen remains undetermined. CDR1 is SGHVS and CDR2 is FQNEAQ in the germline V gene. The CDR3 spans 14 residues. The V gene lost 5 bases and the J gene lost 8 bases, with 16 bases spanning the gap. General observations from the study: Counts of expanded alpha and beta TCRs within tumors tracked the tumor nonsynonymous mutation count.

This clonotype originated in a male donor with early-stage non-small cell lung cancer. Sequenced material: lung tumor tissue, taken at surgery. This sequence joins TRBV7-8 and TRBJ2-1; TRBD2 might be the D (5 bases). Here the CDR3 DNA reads TGTGCCAGCAGCCCCCTACTAGAATCGGATGAGCAGTTCTTC. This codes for CASSPLLESDEQFF.